The 20 T cell receptor beta chains given below trace back to one sample, sequenced in a study of blood T cell repertoires in COVID-19. Only in-frame clones appear in the TCRdb table, and some are missing; sequencing was by immunoSEQ multiplex PCR. This table has 250,000 or so clones, around 91% appearing once. Material: peripheral blood. The receptors were sampled from a woman in her fifties or sixties with COVID-19, enrolled during active disease.

The chain joins TRBV3-1 (or the pseudogene TRBV3-2) to TRBJ2-7; D is uncertain. Deletions cut 5 bases from V and 6 bases from J, with 14 bases between. Germline V lookup: CDR1 LGHDT, CDR2 YNNKEL (reference sequence). The CDR3 covers 13 residues. CDR3 nucleotides: TGTGCCAGCAGCTCTGACGCAAACAGCGAGCAGTACTTC. This codes for CASSSDANSEQYF.

The chain employs TRBV5-1 and TRBJ2-1; D perhaps matches TRBD1 (5 bases). V gave up 4 bases and J gave up 10 bases, with 21 bases separating them. The CDR3 is 15 residues long. CDR1 is SGHRS and CDR2 is YFSETQ in the germline V gene. CDR3 residues: CASSDPSRQNLEQFF. The CDR3, as DNA: TGCGCCAGCAGCGATCCCAGCCGACAGAACTTAGAGCAGTTCTTC.

The chain couples TRBV6-6 to TRBJ2-3; TRBD1 might be the D (6 bases). The CDR3 length is 16 residues. The germline V gene encodes CDR1 MNHNY and CDR2 SVGAGI (reference sequence). Trimming removed 5 bases at V and 3 bases at J, with 18 bases between. The chain's CDR3 is CASSVRDKGGTDTQYF. The CDR3 DNA is TGTGCCAGCAGTGTCCGGGACAAAGGCGGGACAGATACGCAGTATTTT.

The chain combines TRBV7-2 with TRBJ1-1, with TRBD1 identical over 7 bases. V dropped 9 bases and J dropped 6; count of bases not matched to a gene: 7. The CDR3 runs 12 residues. Germline V gives CDR1 SGHTA, CDR2 FQGNSA. The CDR3 sequence: CARDRVKAEAFF. CDR3 in DNA: TGTGCCAGAGACAGGGTGAAGGCTGAAGCTTTCTTT.

The V and J genes are TRBV29-1 and TRBJ2-7; 8 bases fit TRBD2. Germline CDR1 SQVTM, CDR2 ANQGSEA. The CDR3 consists of 13 residues. The trim removed 5 bases at V and 0 bases at J, leaving 3 bases unmatched. The CDR3 coding sequence is TGCAGCGTTAGCGGGGGTAACTCCTACGAGCAGTACTTC. This gives the protein CSVSGGNSYEQYF.

This clone was recorded only once. The chain combines TRBV5-5 with TRBJ2-7; the D gene is possibly TRBD1 (6 bases). Trimming cost V 4 bases and J 4 bases, with 27 bases left between them. Germline loops: CDR1 SGHKS, CDR2 YYEKEE (reference sequence). The CDR3 length is 18 residues. CDR3 DNA sequence: TGTGCCAGCAGCCTCTGGCCGTCGAGGGGGAGTGCGTCTTACGAGCAGTACTTC. Protein product: CASSLWPSRGSASYEQYF.

This chain uses TRBV6-6 with TRBJ2-7, with 9 bases that match TRBD2. The CDR3 is made up of 15 amino acids. V was pared by 5 bases and J by 2 bases, with 7 bases of the junction left unmatched. Germline V gene data show CDR1 as MNHNY and CDR2 as SVGAGI (reference sequence). The CDR3 sequence: CASSALGGGAYEQYF. The CDR3 bases are TGTGCCAGCAGTGCCCTGGGCGGGGGGGCCTACGAGCAGTACTTC.

The rearrangement joins TRBV27 to TRBJ1-4, with 8 positions matching TRBD1. The junction had 25 bases not matched to a gene; V was cut back by 5 bases and J by 8 bases. In germline, CDR1 is MNHEY, CDR2 SMNVEV (reference sequence). This CDR3 has 20 amino acids. CDR3 in DNA: TGTGCCAGCAGTCCGCCTCCCCTGGACAGGGCCAGGCTAATCTTCGAAAAACTGTTTTTT. This encodes CASSPPPLDRARLIFEKLFF. Complete variable domain (other parts from reference TRBV27 and TRBJ1-4): EAQVTQNPRYLITVTGKKLTVTCSQNMNHEYMSWYRQDPGLGLRQIYYSMNVEVTDKGDVPEGYKVSRKEKRNFPLILESPSPNQTSLYFCASSPPPLDRARLIFEKLFFGSGTQLSVL.

The chain combines TRBV25-1 with TRBJ1-1; 10 nucleotides line up with TRBD1. V trimming: 8 bases; J trimming: 3 bases; junction bases outside the gene matches: 3. Germline V gene data show CDR1 as MGHDK and CDR2 as SYGVNS. This CDR3 has 13 amino acids. The CDR3 bases are TGTGCCAGCCGAGGGACAGGGGACACTGAAGCTTTCTTT. It specifies CASRGTGDTEAFF.

The rearrangement uses TRBV5-6 and TRBJ2-1; 10 bases agree with TRBD1. This CDR3 spans 19 amino acids. Trimming removed 4 bases from V and 6 bases from J; junction bases left unmatched: 19. Germline V gene lookup returns CDR1 SGHDT and CDR2 YYEEEE. In DNA, the CDR3 is TGTGCCAGCAGCCCCGGGACAGGGGCCGTAGGCGCGGTCTTCAATGAGCAGTTCTTC. It translates to CASSPGTGAVGAVFNEQFF.

The chain carries TRBV9 and TRBJ2-7; 8 nucleotides agree with TRBD1. Germline V lookup: CDR1 SGDLS, CDR2 YYNGEE. The CDR3 extends over 16 amino acids. V shed 0 bases and J 1 base; nucleotides not matched to a gene: 6. CDR3 DNA sequence: TGTGCCAGCAGCGTAGCCGATACAGGGGGGTCCTACGAGCAGTACTTC. It translates to CASSVADTGGSYEQYF.

This chain uses TRBV4-1 with TRBJ1-1; 8 nucleotides match TRBD1. CDR3 length: 14 residues. Germline V gives CDR1 MGHRA, CDR2 YSYEKL. J was trimmed by 4 bases and V by 3 bases; bases with no gene match: 4. The CDR3 protein is CASSHSTGVTEAFF. CDR3 DNA: TGCGCCAGCAGCCACTCGACAGGGGTCACTGAAGCTTTCTTT.

The chain links TRBV7-9 to TRBJ1-1; no reliable D call. The V end lost 8 bases, the J end lost 7 bases, and 11 bases lay between the germline ends. This CDR3 has 11 amino acids. Germline CDR1 is SEHNR and CDR2 is FQNEAQ (reference sequence). Written as DNA, the CDR3 is TGTGCCAGCGAACAGAACGTTGAAGCTTTCTTT. This sequence encodes CASEQNVEAFF.

This clone came up once. This chain links TRBV5-1 with TRBJ1-6; possibly TRBD1 for D (5 bases). This CDR3 has 14 residues. Looked up from germline, CDR1 is SGHRS and CDR2 is YFSETQ. Trimming took 0 bases from V and 9 from J, leaving 10 bases between them. The DNA of the CDR3 is TGCGCCAGCAGCTTGGGACAGAACCCTTCACCCCTCCACTTT. As protein: CASSLGQNPSPLHF.

The genes are TRBV5-5 and TRBJ1-2; TRBD1 is a possible D gene (6 bases). V lost 4 bases and J lost 8, with 18 bases in between. The germline CDR1 and CDR2 sequences are SGHKS and YYEKEE (reference sequence). CDR3 length equals 14 residues. Here the CDR3 DNA reads TGTGCCAGCAGCCCCGGAGGGGGGGAGGACGGCTACACCTTC. Translation: CASSPGGGEDGYTF.

This chain connects TRBV6-5 to TRBJ1-1; TRBD1 is a possible D gene (6 bases). The CDR3 loop spans 16 amino acids. Germline assignment: CDR1 MNHEY and CDR2 SVGAGI. V was cut by 2 bases and J by 2 bases, with 15 bases left in between. The CDR3 is CASSYLTPDRNTEAFF. DNA for the CDR3: TGTGCCAGCAGTTACCTAACCCCGGACAGAAACACTGAAGCTTTCTTT.

This clone was seen a few times. The chain recombines TRBV6-6 with TRBJ1-6, with a weak D call TRBD1 (5 bases). Germline loops: CDR1 MNHNY, CDR2 SVGAGI (reference sequence). Trimming pared 2 bases from V and 14 bases from J, leaving 16 bases between. This CDR3 region has 14 residues. Here the CDR3 DNA reads TGTGCCAGCAGTTACAAAACGGGGGAAACGGCCCTCCACTTT. Its protein is CASSYKTGETALHF.

The V call is TRBV4-2, the J call TRBJ1-1; tentatively, D is TRBD1 (6 bases). Germline lookup yields CDR1 LGHNA and CDR2 YNFKEQ. V dropped 4 bases and J dropped 0 bases, with 12 bases sitting between them. This CDR3 contains 15 residues. For the CDR3, the DNA is TGTGCCAGCAGCCGTACGGGACACATGAACACTGAAGCTTTCTTT. Translation gives CASSRTGHMNTEAFF.

This CDR3 reads CASSRTGNTGELFF. CDR3 bases: TGCGCCAGCAGTCGGACAGGGAACACCGGGGAGCTGTTTTTT. The rearrangement uses TRBV5-1 and TRBJ2-2; the match to TRBD1 covers 7 bases. V lost 5 bases to trimming and J lost 1 base; unmatched junction nucleotides: 2. Germline assignment: CDR1 SGHRS and CDR2 YFSETQ. CDR3 length: 14 residues.

The chain employs TRBV4-1 and TRBJ1-3; D call uncertain. The germline V and J ends were trimmed by 4 bases and 0 bases, with 7 bases remaining between them. Germline CDR1 and CDR2: MGHRA and YSYEKL. The CDR3 length is 14 residues. CDR3 coding DNA: TGCGCCAGCAGCCGAATTAGCTCTGGAAACACCATATATTTT. Translated, it gives CASSRISSGNTIYF.